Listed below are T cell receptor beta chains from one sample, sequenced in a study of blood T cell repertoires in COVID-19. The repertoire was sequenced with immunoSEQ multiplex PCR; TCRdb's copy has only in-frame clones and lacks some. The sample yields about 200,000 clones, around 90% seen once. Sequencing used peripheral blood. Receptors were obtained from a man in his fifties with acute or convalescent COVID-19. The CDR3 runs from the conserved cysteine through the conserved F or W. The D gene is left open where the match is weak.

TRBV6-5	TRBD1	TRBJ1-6	TGTGCCAGCAGCTACGACAGGGTGCAATCACCCCTCCACTTT	CASSYDRVQSPLHF
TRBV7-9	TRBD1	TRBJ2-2	TGTGCCAGCAGCTTAGGTGACAGGGGGCAAGCCGGGGAGCTGTTTTTT	CASSLGDRGQAGELFF
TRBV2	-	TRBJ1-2	TGTGCCAGCAGTGAAAACAGGAGGGATGGCTACACCTTC	CASSENRRDGYTF
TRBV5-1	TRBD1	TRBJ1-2	TGCGCCAGCAGCTTGACAGGGGGTGAGGGTGGCTACACCTTC	CASSLTGGEGGYTF
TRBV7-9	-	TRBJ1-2	TGTGCCAGCAGCTTAGTCGACAGATACTATGGCTACACCTTC	CASSLVDRYYGYTF
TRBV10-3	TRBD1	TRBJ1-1	TGTGCCATCAGTGGGGGAGGGACAGGGAACACTGAAGCTTTCTTT	CAISGGGTGNTEAFF
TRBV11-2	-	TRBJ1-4	TGTGCCAGCAGCTTATACAGGACAACTAATGAAAAACTGTTTTTT	CASSLYRTTNEKLFF
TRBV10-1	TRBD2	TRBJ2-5	TGCGCCAGCAGTGGGACTAGCGGGAGTTGGGCCCAGTACTTC	CASSGTSGSWAQYF
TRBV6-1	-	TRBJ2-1	TGTGCCAGCAGAGCCCTCTCGGAGCAGTTCTTC	CASRALSEQFF
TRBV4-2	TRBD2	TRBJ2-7	TGTGCCAGCAGCCAAGATGGGCTAGCGGGAGGTTCCTACGAGCAGTACTTC	CASSQDGLAGGSYEQYF
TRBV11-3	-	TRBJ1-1	TGTGCCAGCAGCTTAAGCCTGAACACTGAAGCTTTCTTT	CASSLSLNTEAFF
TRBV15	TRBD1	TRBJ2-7	TGTGCCACCAGCACGGTAGGACAGGGGGCTTCCTACGAGCAGTACTTC	CATSTVGQGASYEQYF
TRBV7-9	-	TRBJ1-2	TGTGCCAGCAGCTTCGAGGCGGGGACCGACATAAACTATGGCTACACCTTC	CASSFEAGTDINYGYTF
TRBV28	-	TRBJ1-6	TGTGCCAGCAGTTTAAATGGACTTTTCACCCTCCACTTT	CASSLNGLFTLHF
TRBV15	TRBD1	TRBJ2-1	TGTGCCACCAGCAGAGACCAGGGGGCCGTAAATGAGCAGTTCTTC	CATSRDQGAVNEQFF